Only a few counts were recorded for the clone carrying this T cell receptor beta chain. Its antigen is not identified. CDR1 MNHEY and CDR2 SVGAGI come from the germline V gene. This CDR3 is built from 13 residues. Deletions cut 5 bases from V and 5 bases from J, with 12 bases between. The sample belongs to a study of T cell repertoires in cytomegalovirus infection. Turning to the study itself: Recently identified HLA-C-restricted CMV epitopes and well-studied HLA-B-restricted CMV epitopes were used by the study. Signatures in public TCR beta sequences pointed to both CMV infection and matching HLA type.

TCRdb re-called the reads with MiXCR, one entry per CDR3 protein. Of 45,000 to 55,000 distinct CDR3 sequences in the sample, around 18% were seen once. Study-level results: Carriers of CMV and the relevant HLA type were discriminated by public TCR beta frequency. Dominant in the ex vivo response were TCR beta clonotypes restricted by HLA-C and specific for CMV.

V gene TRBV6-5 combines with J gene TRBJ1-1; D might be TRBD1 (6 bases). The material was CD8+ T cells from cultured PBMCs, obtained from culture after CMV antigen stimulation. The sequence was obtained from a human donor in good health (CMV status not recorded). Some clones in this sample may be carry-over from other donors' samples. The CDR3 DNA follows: TGTGCCAGCAGTCCCGGGACAACAACTGAAGCTTTCTTT. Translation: CASSPGTTTEAFF.